This passage covers 5 T cell receptor beta chains from one sample sequenced in a study of CD8+ T cells in alopecia areata (dated by TCRdb to the late 2010s). Library creation used the immunoSEQ multiplex PCR assay. RNA was extracted from all samples and reverse transcribed into cDNA, which served as template for TCR sequencing. The table was pulled from immuneACCESS by TCRdb, which kept in-frame rearrangements only. Such tables lose some clones; where checked, under half of the loss comes from unresolved V genes, and the rest has no known cause. There are approximately 300,000 clones in this sample, and none of them is a singleton. The top ten clones comprise roughly 1.2% of the sample. Pooled mouse cutaneous lymph node cells were stained for CD4, CD8alpha, NKG2D, NKG2ACE and other markers and were then sorted on a BD Influx. The sequenced sample was CD4+ T cells sorted from a lymph node. The origin of the receptors is a C3H/HeJ mouse with alopecia areata. Mice in this strain carry MHC haplotype H2-k.

Worth noting for this clone: The gene names here belong to mouse. Read sequence stops 4 residues before the CDR3 end, and the germline J gene provides the missing end. The genes are TRBV13-1 and TRBJ2-1; TRBD2 agrees at 14 bases. CDR1 is NSHNY and CDR2 is SYGAGN in the germline V gene. J was trimmed by 6 bases and V by 0 bases; bases with no gene match: 2. This CDR3 has 16 residues. CDR3 loop: CASSDAGTGGAAEQFF. CDR3 DNA (partial): TGTGCCAGCAGTGATGCCGGGACTGGGGGGGCTGCT.

Remarks on this clone: The germline and genes are mouse ones. The CDR3 is cut off 4 residues early in the read; its end comes from the germline J gene. The same CDR3 also results from other DNA sequences found in this sample. The chain combines TRBV13-1 with TRBJ2-2; TRBD2 matches at 8 bases. Germline values: CDR1 NSHNY, CDR2 SYGAGN. Trimming removed 5 bases from V and 0 bases from J; junction bases left unmatched: 3. There are 15 residues in the CDR3. Here the CDR3 reads CASSPWGANTGQLYF. Partial CDR3 DNA: TGTGCCAGCAGCCCCTGGGGGGCAAACACCGGG.

This clone was detected only a few times. Here the gene names and germline are mouse. The read comes to an end 4 residues before the CDR3 does, leaving the germline J gene to fill in the end. Other DNA sequences in this sample translate to the same CDR3. The chain uses TRBV19 and TRBJ2-1, with 8 bases lining up with TRBD2. The CDR3 has 14 residues. The germline V gene encodes CDR1 FNHDT and CDR2 SITEND (reference sequence). V was clipped by 5 bases and J by 4 bases; unmatched bases: 5. The CDR3 sequence: CASSSTGGYAEQFF. CDR3 DNA (partial): TGTGCCAGCAGCTCAACTGGGGGTTATGCT.

This clone was counted between two and nine times. The genes are named according to mouse. The read ends 4 residues early relative to the CDR3; the germline J gene fills the gap. The chain recombines TRBV12-1 with TRBJ1-2, with 7 bases aligning to TRBD1. Germline V gene lookup returns CDR1 SGHSN and CDR2 HYEKVE. V trimming: 4 bases; J trimming: 3 bases; junction bases outside the gene matches: 7. The CDR3 length is 14 residues. Partial CDR3 DNA: TGTGCCAGCTCCTCGACAGGGAGGGACTCC. It is translated as CASSSTGRDS. The complete CDR3 protein is CASSSTGRDSDYTF.

This clone was seen a few times. Gene names and germline refer to mouse. The CDR3 goes on 4 residues after the read ends, and that part is filled in from the germline J gene. The V and J genes are TRBV12-1 and TRBJ2-7; TRBD2 matches 11 bases. Germline CDR1 SGHSN, CDR2 HYEKVE. The CDR3 has 16 residues. Incomplete CDR3 DNA: TGTGCCAGCTCTCTAAAACCGGACTGGGGGGTGTAT. Its protein is CASSLKPDWGVY. Given in full, the CDR3 is CASSLKPDWGVYEQYF.